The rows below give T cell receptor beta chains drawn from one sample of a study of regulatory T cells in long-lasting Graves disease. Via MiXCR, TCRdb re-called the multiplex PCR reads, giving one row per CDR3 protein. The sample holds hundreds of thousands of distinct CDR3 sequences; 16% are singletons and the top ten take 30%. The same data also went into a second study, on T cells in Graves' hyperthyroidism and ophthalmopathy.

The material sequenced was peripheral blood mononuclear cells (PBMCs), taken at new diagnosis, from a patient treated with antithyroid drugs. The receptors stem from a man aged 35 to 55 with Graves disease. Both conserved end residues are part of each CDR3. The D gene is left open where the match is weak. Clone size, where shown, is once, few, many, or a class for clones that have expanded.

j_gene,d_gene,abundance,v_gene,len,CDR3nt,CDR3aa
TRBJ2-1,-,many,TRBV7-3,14,TGTGCCAGCAGCCCTGGGGGGGCCGGGAATGAGCAGTTCTTC,CASSPGGAGNEQFF
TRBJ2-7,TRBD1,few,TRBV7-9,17,TGTGCCAGCAGCCAGATTCAACCACAGGGGTCGTCCTACGAGCAGTACTTC,CASSQIQPQGSSYEQYF
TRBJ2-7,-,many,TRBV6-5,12,TGTGCCAGCAGTCACTCCTTCTACGAGCAGTACTTC,CASSHSFYEQYF
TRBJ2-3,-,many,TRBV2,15,TGTGCCAGCAGTGTTGAAATGCCTAGCACAGATACGCAGTATTTT,CASSVEMPSTDTQYF
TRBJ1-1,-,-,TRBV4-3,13,TGCGCCAGCAGAAGGGACCTGAACACTGAAGCTTTCTTT,CASRRDLNTEAFF
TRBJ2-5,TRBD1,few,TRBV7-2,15,TGTGCCAGCAGCTCTCGGGTAGGGGGCACAGAGACCCAGTACTTC,CASSSRVGGTETQYF
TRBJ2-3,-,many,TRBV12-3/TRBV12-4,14,TGTGCCAGCAGTTCTGGCGGAGGGTCAGATACGCAGTATTTT,CASSSGGGSDTQYF
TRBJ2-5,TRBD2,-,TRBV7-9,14,TGTGCCAGCAGGCCGACTAGCGGCCGCCGGGCCCAGTACTTC,CASRPTSGRRAQYF
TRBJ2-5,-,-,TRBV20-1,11,TGCAGTGCTACAGTGAAAGAGACCCAGTACTTC,CSATVKETQYF
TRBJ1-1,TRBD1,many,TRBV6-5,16,TGTGCCAGCAGTTACGCCCTACAGGGGTACAACACTGAAGCTTTCTTT,CASSYALQGYNTEAFF
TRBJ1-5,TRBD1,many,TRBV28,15,TGTGCCAGCACCTTGACAGGGATCAGCAATCAGCCCCAGCATTTT,CASTLTGISNQPQHF
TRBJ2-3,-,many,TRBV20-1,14,TGCAGTGCTGTCGTACAGGGTCGAACAGATACGCAGTATTTT,CSAVVQGRTDTQYF
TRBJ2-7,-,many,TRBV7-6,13,TGTGCTACGGCGTTGGACAGCTCCTACGAGCAGTACTTC,CATALDSSYEQYF
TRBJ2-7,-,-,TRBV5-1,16,TGCGCCAGCAGCCCATCCCCCGGGGACCAATCATTAGGGCAGTACTTC,CASSPSPGDQSLGQYF
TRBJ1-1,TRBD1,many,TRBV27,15,TGTGCCAGCAGTTTGGGACAGGGGGGATACACTGAAGCTTTCTTT,CASSLGQGGYTEAFF
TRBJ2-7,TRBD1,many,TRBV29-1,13,TGCAGCGTTGGACAGGGACCAACCTACGAGCAGTACTTC,CSVGQGPTYEQYF
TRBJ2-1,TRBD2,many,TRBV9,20,TGTGCCAGCAGCGGACGGACAGATGGGACTAGCGGGGCTTTCTACAATGAGCAGTTCTTC,CASSGRTDGTSGAFYNEQFF
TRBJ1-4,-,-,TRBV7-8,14,TGTGCCAGCAGCTTAGCCCCAGGAGCCGAAAAACTGTTTTTT,CASSLAPGAEKLFF
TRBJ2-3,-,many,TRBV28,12,TGTGCCAGCAGTCCTTACAGGAATACGCAGTATTTT,CASSPYRNTQYF
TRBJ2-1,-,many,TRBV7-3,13,TGTGCCAGCAGCTTAGCCTCAGGGGGAGGGCAGTTCTTC,CASSLASGGGQFF